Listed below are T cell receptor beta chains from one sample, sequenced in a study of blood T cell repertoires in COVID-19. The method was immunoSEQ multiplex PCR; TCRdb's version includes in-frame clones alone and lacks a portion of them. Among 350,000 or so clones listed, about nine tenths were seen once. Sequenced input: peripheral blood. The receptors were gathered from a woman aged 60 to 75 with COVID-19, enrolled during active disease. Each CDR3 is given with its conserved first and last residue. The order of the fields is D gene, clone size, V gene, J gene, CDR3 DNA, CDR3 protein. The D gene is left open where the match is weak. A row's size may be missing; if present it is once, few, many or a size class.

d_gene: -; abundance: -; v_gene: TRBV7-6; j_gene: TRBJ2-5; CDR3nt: TGTGCCAGCAGCGCGTCCGGGAAACAAGAGACCCAGTACTTC; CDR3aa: CASSASGKQETQYF
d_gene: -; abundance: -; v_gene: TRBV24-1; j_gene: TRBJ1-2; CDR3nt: TGTGCCACCAGTGATAATGGACATAATGGCTACACCTTC; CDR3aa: CATSDNGHNGYTF
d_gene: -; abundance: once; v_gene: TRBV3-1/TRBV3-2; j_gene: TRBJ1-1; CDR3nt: TGTGCCAGCAGCCGGGCAGGGGACACTGAAGCTTTCTTT; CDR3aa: CASSRAGDTEAFF
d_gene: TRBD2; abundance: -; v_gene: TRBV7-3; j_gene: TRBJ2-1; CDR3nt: TGTGCCAGCAGCCCCAGCGGGGGGCGATACAATGAGCAGTTCTTC; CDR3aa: CASSPSGGRYNEQFF
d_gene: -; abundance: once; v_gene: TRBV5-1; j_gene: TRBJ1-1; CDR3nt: TGCGCCAGCAGCTTACATTTCAGGGTATCCACTGAAGCTTTCTTT; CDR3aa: CASSLHFRVSTEAFF
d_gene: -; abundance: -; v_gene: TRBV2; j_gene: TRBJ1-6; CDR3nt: TGTGCCAGCAGTCGCCAACCGGGATCCTATAATTCACCCCTCCACTTT; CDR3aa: CASSRQPGSYNSPLHF
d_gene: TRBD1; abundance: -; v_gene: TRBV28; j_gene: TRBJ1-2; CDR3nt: TGTGCCAGCATCTGGACAGGGGGACGAAAAATCTATGGCTACACCTTC; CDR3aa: CASIWTGGRKIYGYTF
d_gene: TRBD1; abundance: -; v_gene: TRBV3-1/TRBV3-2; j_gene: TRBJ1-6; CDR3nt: TGTGCCAGCAGCCAGGCCGACAGGGGTAATTCACCCCTCCACTTT; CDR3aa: CASSQADRGNSPLHF
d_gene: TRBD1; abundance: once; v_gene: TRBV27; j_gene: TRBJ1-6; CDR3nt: TGTGCCAGCAGTCCTAGGACAGGGGAAGTGGGTAATTCACCCCTCCACTTT; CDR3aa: CASSPRTGEVGNSPLHF
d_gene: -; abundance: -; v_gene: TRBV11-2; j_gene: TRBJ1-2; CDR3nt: TGTGCCAGCAGCTTAACGGGGTCGATTATGAGCTACACCTTC; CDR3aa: CASSLTGSIMSYTF
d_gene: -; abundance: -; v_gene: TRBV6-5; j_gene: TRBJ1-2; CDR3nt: TGTGCCAGCAGGAAAATAGTAAACTATGGCTACACCTTC; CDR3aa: CASRKIVNYGYTF
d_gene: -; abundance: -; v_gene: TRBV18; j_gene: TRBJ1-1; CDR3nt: TGTGCCAGCTCACCCCCCGGAGGACTTAGGGCTGAAGCTTTCTTT; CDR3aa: CASSPPGGLRAEAFF
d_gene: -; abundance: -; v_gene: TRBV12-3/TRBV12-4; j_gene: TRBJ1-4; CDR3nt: TGTGCCAGCAGATACCATGCTCAGGGAAAACTGTTTTTT; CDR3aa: CASRYHAQGKLFF
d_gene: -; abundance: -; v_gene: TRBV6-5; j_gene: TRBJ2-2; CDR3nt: TGTGCCAGCAGTCCCTTTTATAACACCGGGGAGCTGTTTTTT; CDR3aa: CASSPFYNTGELFF
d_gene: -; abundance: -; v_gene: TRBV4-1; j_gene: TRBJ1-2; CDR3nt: TGCGCCAGCAGCCAAGATTCCAGGGGAACCTATGGCTACACCTTC; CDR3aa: CASSQDSRGTYGYTF
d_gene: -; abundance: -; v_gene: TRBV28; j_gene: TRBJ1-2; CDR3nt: TGTGCCAGCAGTTTATGGTCAGTACAAAACTATGGCTACACCTTC; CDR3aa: CASSLWSVQNYGYTF
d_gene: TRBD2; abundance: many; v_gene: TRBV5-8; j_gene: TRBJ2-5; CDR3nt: TGTGCCAGCAGCTTGGAGCCAGGCGGGGAGGGGGAGACCCAGTACTTC; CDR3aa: CASSLEPGGEGETQYF